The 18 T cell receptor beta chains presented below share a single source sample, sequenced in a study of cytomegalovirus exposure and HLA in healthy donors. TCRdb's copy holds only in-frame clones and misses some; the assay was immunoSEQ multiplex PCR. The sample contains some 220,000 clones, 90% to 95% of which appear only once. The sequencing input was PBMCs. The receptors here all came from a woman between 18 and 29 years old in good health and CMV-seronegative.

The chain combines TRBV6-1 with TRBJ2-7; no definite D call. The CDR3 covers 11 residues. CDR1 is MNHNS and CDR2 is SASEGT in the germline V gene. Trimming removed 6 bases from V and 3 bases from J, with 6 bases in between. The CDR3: CASSQNYEQYF. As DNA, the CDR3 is TGTGCCAGCAGCCAGAACTACGAGCAGTACTTC.

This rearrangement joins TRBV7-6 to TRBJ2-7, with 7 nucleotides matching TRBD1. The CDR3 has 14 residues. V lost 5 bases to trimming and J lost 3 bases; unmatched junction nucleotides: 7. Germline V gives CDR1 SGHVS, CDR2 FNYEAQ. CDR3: CASSPRQGRYEQYF. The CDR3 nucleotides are TGTGCCAGCAGCCCCCGACAGGGACGCTACGAGCAGTACTTC.

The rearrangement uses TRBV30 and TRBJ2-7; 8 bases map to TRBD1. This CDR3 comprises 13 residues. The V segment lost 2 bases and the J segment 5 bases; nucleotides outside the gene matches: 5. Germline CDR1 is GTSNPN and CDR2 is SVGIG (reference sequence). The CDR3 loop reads CAWSSDRGHEQYF. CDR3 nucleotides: TGTGCCTGGAGTAGCGACAGGGGTCACGAGCAGTACTTC. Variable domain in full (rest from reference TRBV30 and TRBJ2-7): SQTIHQWPATLVQPVGSPLSLECTVEGTSNPNLYWYRQAAGRGLQLLFYSVGIGQISSEVPQNLSASRPQDRQFILSSKKLLLSDSGFYLCAWSSDRGHEQYFGPGTRLTVT.

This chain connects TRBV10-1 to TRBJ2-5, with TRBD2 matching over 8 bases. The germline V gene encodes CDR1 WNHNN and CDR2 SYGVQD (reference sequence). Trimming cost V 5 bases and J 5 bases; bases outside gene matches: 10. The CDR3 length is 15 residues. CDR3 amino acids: CASSFSGRGGETQYF. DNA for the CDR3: TGCGCCAGCAGTTTCAGCGGGAGAGGAGGGGAGACCCAGTACTTC.

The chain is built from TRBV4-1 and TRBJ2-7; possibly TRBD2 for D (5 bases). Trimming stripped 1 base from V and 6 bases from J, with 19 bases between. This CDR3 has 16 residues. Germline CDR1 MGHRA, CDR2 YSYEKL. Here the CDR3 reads CASSQVRIGIGGEQYF. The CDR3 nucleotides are TGCGCCAGCAGCCAAGTCCGGATTGGGATAGGAGGCGAGCAGTACTTC.

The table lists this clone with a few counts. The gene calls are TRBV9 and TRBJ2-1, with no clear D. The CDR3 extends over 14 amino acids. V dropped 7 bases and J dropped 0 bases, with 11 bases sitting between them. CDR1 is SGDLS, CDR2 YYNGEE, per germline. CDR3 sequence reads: CASAMLSSYNEQFF. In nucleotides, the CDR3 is TGTGCCAGCGCGATGTTGAGCTCCTACAATGAGCAGTTCTTC.

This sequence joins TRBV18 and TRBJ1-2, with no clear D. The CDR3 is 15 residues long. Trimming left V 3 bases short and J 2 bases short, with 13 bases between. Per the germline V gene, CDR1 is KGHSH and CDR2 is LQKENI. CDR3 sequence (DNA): TGTGCCAGCTCACCCGCGCCCCAGGCCAACTATGGCTACACCTTC. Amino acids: CASSPAPQANYGYTF.

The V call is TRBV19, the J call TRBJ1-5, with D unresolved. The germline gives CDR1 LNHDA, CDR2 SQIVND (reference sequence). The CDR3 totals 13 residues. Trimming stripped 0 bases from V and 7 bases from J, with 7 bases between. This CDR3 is CASSIDLKQPQHF. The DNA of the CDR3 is TGTGCCAGTAGTATAGATCTAAAGCAGCCCCAGCATTTT.

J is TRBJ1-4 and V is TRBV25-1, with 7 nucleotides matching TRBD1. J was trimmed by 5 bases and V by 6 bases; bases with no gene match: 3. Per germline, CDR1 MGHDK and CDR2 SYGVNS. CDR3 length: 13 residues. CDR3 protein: CASREGANEKLFF. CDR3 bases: TGTGCCAGCAGAGAGGGGGCGAATGAAAAACTGTTTTTT.

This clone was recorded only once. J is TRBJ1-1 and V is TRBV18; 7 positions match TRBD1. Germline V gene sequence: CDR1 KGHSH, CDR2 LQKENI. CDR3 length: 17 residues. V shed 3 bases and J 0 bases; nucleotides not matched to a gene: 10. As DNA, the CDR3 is TGTGCCAGCTCACCCCGGCAGGGGGGCCTTATGAACACTGAAGCTTTCTTT. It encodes CASSPRQGGLMNTEAFF.

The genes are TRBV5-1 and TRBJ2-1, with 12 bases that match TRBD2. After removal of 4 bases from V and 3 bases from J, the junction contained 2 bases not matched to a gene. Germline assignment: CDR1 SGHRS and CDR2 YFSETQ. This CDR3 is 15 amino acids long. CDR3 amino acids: CASSVGLAGYNEQFF. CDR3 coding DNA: TGCGCCAGCAGCGTGGGACTAGCGGGCTACAATGAGCAGTTCTTC.

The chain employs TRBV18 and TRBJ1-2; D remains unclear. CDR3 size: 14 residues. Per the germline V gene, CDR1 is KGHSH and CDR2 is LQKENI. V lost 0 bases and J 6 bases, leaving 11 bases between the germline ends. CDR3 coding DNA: TGTGCCAGCTCACCACCATTTGACTTCCATGGCTACACCTTC. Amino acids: CASSPPFDFHGYTF.

The CDR3 coding sequence is TGTGCCACCAGCAGAGCGCAGGGTGTCTACACCTTC. It is translated as CATSRAQGVYTF. The chain has TRBV15 and TRBJ1-2; D might be TRBD1 (5 bases). The CDR3 covers 12 residues. The V and J ends lost 1 base and 10 bases respectively, with 10 bases between them. Germline CDR1 LNHNV, CDR2 YYDKDF (reference sequence).

As DNA, the CDR3 is TGTGCCAGCAGCCACAGGGGGTGGAATCAGCCCCAGCATTTT. Its protein product is CASSHRGWNQPQHF. The genes are TRBV27 and TRBJ1-5, with TRBD1 matching 8 bases. The CDR3 is made up of 14 amino acids. J was trimmed by 4 bases and V by 6 bases; bases with no gene match: 5. Germline V CDR1 and CDR2: MNHEY, SMNVEV (reference sequence).

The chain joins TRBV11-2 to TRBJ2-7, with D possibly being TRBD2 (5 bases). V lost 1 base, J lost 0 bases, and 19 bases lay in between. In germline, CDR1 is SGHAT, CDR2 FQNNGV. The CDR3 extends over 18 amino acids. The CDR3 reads CASSLVGLGRVDSYEQYF. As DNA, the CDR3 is TGTGCCAGCAGCTTAGTAGGATTAGGGCGGGTCGACTCCTACGAGCAGTACTTC.

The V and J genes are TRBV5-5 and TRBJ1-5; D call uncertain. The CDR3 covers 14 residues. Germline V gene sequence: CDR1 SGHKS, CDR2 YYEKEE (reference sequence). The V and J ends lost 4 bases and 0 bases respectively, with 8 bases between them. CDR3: CASSADTSNQPQHF. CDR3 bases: TGTGCCAGCAGCGCCGACACTAGCAATCAGCCCCAGCATTTT.

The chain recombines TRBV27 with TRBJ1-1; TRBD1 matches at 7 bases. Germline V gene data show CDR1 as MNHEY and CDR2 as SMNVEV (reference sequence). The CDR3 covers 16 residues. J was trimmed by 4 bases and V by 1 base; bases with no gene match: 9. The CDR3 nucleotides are TGTGCCAGCAGTTTATGGCCACAGGGGTGGCGCACTGAAGCTTTCTTT. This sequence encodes CASSLWPQGWRTEAFF.

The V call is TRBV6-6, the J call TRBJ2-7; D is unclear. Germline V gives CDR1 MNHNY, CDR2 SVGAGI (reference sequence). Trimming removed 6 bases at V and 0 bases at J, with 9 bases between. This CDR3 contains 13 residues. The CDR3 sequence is CASSSRSSYEQYF. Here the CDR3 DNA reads TGTGCCAGCAGCTCGAGGAGCTCCTACGAGCAGTACTTC.